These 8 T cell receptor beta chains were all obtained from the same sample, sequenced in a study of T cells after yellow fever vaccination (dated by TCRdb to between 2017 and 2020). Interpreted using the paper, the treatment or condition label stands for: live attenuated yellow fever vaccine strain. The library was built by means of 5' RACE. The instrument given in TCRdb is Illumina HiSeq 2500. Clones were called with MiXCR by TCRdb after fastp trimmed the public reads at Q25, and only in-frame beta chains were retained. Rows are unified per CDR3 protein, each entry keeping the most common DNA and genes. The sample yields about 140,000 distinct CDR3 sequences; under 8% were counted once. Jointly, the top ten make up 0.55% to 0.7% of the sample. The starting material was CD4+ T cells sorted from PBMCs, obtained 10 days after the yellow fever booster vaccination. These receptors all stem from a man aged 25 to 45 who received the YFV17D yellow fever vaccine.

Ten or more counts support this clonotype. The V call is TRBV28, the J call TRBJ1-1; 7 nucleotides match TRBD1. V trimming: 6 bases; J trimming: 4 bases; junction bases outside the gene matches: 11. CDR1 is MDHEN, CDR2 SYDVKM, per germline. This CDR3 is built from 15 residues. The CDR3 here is CASRLDRERGTEAFF. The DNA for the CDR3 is TGTGCCAGCAGACTCGACAGGGAGAGGGGCACTGAAGCTTTCTTT.

The CDR3 bases are TGTGCCAGCCTCCGGGGACTGGGGGAGACCCAGTACTTC. Translation gives CASLRGLGETQYF. The genes are TRBV28 and TRBJ2-5, with D tentatively TRBD2 (6 bases). CDR1 and CDR2 from the germline V gene are MDHEN and SYDVKM. This CDR3 is built from 13 residues. V dropped 8 bases and J dropped 5 bases, with 15 bases sitting between them.

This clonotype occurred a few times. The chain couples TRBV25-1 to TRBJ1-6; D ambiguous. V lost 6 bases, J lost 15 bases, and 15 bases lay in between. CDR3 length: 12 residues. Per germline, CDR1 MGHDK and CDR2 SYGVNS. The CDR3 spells CASSTRQTFLHF. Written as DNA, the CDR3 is TGTGCCAGCAGCACACGACAAACCTTCCTCCACTTT.

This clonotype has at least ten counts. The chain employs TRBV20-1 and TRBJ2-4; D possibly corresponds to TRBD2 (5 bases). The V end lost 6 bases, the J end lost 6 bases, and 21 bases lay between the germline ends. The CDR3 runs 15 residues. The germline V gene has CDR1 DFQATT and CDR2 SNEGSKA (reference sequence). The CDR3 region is CSASGWEADVNIQYF. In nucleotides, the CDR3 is TGCAGTGCGAGCGGATGGGAAGCCGACGTAAACATTCAGTACTTC.

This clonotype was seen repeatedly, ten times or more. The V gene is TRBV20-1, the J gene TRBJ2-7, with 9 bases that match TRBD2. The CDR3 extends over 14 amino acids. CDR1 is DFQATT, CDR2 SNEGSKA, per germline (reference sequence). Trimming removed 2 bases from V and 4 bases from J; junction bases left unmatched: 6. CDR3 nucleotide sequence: TGCAGTGCTAGATCCCCGACTAGCGGTTACGAGCAGTACTTC. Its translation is CSARSPTSGYEQYF.

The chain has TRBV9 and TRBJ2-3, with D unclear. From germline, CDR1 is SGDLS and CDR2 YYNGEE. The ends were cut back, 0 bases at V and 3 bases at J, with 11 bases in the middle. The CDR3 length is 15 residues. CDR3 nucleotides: TGTGCCAGCAGCGTAGAGGTGTGGTCAACAGATACGCAGTATTTT. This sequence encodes CASSVEVWSTDTQYF.

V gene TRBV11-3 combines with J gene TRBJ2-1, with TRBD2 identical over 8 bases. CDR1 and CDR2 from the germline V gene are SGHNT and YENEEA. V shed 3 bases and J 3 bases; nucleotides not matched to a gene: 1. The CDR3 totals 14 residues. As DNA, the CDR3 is TGTGCCAGCAGCTTCGGGGGGGACTACAATGAGCAGTTCTTC. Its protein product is CASSFGGDYNEQFF.

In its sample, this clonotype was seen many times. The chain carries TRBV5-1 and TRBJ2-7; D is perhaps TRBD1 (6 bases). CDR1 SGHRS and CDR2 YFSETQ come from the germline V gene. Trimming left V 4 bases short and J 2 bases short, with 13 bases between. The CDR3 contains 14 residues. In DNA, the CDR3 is TGCGCCAGCAGCGTAAGACAGGACACCTACGAGCAGTACTTC. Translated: CASSVRQDTYEQYF.